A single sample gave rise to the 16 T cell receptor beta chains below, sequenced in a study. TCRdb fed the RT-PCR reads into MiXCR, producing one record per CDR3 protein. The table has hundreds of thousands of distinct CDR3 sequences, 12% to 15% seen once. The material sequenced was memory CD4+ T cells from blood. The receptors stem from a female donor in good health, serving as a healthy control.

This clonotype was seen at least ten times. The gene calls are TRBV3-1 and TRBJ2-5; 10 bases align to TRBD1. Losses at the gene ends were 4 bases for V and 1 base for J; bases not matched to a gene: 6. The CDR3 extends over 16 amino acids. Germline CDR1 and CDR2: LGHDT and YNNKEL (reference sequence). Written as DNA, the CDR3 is TGTGCCAGCAGCCCAGACAGGGGGCGACCCCAAGAGACCCAGTACTTC. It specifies CASSPDRGRPQETQYF.

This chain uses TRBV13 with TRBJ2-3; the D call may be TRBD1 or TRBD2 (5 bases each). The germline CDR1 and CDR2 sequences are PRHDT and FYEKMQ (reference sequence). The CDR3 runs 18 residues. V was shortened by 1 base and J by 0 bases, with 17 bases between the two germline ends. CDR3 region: CASSLVGTLYSSTDTQYF. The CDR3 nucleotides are TGTGCCAGCAGCTTAGTCGGGACGCTTTATTCTAGCACAGATACGCAGTATTTT.

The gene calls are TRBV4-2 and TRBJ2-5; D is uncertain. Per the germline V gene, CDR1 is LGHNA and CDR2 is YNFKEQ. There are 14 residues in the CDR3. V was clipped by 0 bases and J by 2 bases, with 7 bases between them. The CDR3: CASSQDLHQETQYF. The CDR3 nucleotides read TGTGCCAGCAGCCAAGATCTACATCAAGAGACCCAGTACTTC.

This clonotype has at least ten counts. The CDR3 DNA reads TGTGCCATCAGTCCCGGGACTAGCGTGCAAGAGACCCAGTACTTC. Translation gives CAISPGTSVQETQYF. The chain is built from TRBV10-3 and TRBJ2-5; 10 nucleotides align to TRBD2. The CDR3 runs to 15 residues. Looked up from germline, CDR1 is ENHRY and CDR2 is SYGVKD. J was trimmed by 2 bases and V by 5 bases; bases with no gene match: 5.

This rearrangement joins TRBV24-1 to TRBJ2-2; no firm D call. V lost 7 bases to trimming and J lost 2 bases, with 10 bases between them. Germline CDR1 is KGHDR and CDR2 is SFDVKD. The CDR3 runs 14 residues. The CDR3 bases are TGTGCCACCAGCGGCAGACTCAACACCGGGGAGCTGTTTTTT. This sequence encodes CATSGRLNTGELFF.

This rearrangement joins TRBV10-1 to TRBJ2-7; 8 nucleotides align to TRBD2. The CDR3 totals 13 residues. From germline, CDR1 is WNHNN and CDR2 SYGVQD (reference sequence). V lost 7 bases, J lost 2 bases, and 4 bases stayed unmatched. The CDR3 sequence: CASTGTSPYEQYF. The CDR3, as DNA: TGCGCCAGCACCGGGACTAGTCCCTACGAGCAGTACTTC.

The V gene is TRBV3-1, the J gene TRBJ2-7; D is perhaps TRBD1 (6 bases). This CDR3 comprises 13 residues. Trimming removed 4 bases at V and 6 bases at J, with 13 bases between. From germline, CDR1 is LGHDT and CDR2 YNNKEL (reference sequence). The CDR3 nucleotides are TGTGCCAGCAGCCCCCGGGACACGGGCGAGCAGTACTTC. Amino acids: CASSPRDTGEQYF.

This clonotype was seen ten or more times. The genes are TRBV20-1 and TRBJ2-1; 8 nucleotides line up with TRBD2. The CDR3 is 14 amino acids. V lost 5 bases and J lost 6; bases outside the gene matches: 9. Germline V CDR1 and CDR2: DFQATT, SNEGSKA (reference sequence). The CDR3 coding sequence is TGCAGTGCTCAGTATAGCGGGAACGGCAATGAGCAGTTCTTC. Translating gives CSAQYSGNGNEQFF.

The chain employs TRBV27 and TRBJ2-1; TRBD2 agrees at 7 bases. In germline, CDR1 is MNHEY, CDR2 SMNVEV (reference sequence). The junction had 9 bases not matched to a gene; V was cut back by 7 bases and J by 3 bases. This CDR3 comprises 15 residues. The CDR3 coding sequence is TGTGCCAGCATCCTCGCCCGGGGGGACTACAATGAGCAGTTCTTC. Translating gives CASILARGDYNEQFF.

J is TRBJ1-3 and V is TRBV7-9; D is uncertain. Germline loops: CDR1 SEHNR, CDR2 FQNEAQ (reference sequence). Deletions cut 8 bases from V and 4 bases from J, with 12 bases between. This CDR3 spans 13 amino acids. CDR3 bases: TGTGCCAGCCGACAACTGGAGGGAAACACCATATATTTT. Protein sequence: CASRQLEGNTIYF.

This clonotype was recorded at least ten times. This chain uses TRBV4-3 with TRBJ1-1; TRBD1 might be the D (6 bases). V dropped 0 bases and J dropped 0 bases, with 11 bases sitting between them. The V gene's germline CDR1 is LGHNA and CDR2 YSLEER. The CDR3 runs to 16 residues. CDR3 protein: CASSQDYGQMNTEAFF. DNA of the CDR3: TGCGCCAGCAGCCAAGATTACGGACAGATGAACACTGAAGCTTTCTTT.

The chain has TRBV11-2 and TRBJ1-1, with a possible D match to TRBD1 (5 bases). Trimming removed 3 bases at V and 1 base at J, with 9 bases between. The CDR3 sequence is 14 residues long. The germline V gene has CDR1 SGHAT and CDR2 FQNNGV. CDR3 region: CASSFAGKNTEAFF. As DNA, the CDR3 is TGTGCCAGCAGCTTCGCAGGGAAGAACACTGAAGCTTTCTTT.

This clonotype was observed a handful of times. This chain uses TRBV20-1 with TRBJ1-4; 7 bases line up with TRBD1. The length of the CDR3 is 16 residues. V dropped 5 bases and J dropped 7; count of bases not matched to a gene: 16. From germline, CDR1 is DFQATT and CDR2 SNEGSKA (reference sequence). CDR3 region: CSAYSGTAIRGEKLFF. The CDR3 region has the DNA TGCAGTGCTTACTCCGGGACAGCCATTCGAGGTGAAAAACTGTTTTTT.

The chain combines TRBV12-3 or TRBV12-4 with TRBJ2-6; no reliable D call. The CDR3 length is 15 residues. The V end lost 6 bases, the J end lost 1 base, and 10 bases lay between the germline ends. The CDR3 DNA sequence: TGTGCCAGCAGCAAACCGATATCTGGGGCCAACGTCCTGACTTTC. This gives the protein CASSKPISGANVLTF.

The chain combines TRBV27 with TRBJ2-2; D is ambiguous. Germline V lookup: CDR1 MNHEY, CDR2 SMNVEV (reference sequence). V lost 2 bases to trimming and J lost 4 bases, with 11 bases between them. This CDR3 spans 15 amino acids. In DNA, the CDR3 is TGTGCCAGCAGTTTAAGGCGACCCCCCACCGGGGAGCTGTTTTTT. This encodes CASSLRRPPTGELFF.

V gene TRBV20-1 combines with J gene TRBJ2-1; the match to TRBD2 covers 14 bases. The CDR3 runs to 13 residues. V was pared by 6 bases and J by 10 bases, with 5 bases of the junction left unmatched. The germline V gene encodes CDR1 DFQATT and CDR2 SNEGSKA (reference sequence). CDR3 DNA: TGCAGTGCGCTTAGGACTAGCGGGGGGGAGCAGTTCTTC. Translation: CSALRTSGGEQFF.